These T cell receptor beta chains were read from a single sample in a study of shared clonotypes between healthy human individuals. The assay was immunoSEQ multiplex PCR, and TCRdb's table has in-frame clones only and misses some. The sample lists about 2.3 million clones, roughly 90% occurring once. Source material: naive CD4+ T cells from PBMCs. Source of these receptors: a young man in good health. Some clones in this sample may be carry-over from other donors' samples. CDR3s include the opening cysteine and the closing phenylalanine or tryptophan. The D gene is left open where the match is weak.

CSGGGGQETQYF,TGCAGCGGGGGTGGTGGACAAGAGACCCAGTACTTC,.,TRBJ2-5,TRBV29-1
CASSLAGGRPLSTGELFF,TGTGCCAGCAGCTTGGCCGGCGGGAGGCCCCTTTCTACCGGGGAGCTGTTTTTT,TRBD2,TRBJ2-2,TRBV5-4
CASSPGGGDEQFF,TGTGCCAGCAGCCCGGGGGGAGGGGATGAGCAGTTCTTC,TRBD2,TRBJ2-1,TRBV7-8
CASSSGQGARQPQHF,TGTGCCAGCAGCTCCGGACAGGGGGCGAGACAGCCCCAGCATTTT,TRBD1,TRBJ1-5,TRBV7-8
CASSYQPSGNKQFF,TGTGCCAGCAGTTACCAACCTAGCGGGAATAAGCAGTTCTTC,TRBD2,TRBJ2-1,TRBV6-5
CASSLWTSGSRTDTQYF,TGCGCCAGCAGCTTGTGGACTAGCGGGAGTCGCACAGATACGCAGTATTTT,TRBD2,TRBJ2-3,TRBV5-1
CASSLVPGQGALGYGYTF,TGCGCCAGCAGCTTGGTACCGGGACAGGGGGCTTTAGGCTATGGCTACACCTTC,TRBD1,TRBJ1-2,TRBV5-1
CASSQEADTIYF,TGTGCCAGCAGCCAAGAGGCGGACACCATATATTTT,.,TRBJ1-3,TRBV4-2
CASSPAGTGNTIYF,TGTGCCAGCAGCCCGGCCGGGACTGGAAACACCATATATTTT,.,TRBJ1-3,TRBV28
CASSPGGLGTDTQYF,TGTGCCAGCTCACCAGGAGGTCTAGGCACAGATACGCAGTATTTT,.,TRBJ2-3,TRBV18
CASSTGTGCYEQYF,TGTGCCAGCAGTACCGGGACAGGGTGCTACGAGCAGTACTTC,TRBD1,TRBJ2-7,TRBV6-4
CASSPWRTGDGQPQHF,TGTGCCAGCTCACCATGGCGGACAGGGGATGGACAGCCCCAGCATTTT,TRBD1,TRBJ1-5,TRBV18
CASSWGDRGHNEQFF,TGTGCCAGCAGCTGGGGGGACAGGGGGCACAATGAGCAGTTCTTC,TRBD1,TRBJ2-1,TRBV11-3
CASSGTARSSYEQYF,TGTGCCAGCAGCGGGACAGCGAGGAGCTCCTACGAGCAGTACTTC,TRBD1,TRBJ2-7,TRBV7-9
CASSLEAGSGELFF,TGTGCCAGCAGCTTAGAAGCGGGGTCCGGGGAGCTGTTTTTT,TRBD2,TRBJ2-2,TRBV7-2
CASRNSGSNYEQYF,TGTGCCAGCAGGAATAGCGGGAGTAACTACGAGCAGTACTTC,TRBD2,TRBJ2-7,TRBV28
CASSRGANTEAFF,TGTGCCAGCAGCAGGGGGGCAAACACTGAAGCTTTCTTT,.,TRBJ1-1,TRBV7-3
CASSQDHIWSSYNEQFF,TGTGCCAGCAGCCAAGATCACATTTGGAGCTCCTACAATGAGCAGTTCTTC,.,TRBJ2-1,TRBV14